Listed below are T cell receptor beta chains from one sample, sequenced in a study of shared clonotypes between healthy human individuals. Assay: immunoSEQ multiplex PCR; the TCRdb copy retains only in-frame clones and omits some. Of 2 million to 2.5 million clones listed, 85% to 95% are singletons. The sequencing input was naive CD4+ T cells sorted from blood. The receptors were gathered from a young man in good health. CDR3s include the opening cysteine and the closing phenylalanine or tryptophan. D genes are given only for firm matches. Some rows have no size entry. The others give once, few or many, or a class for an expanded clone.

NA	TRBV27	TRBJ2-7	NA	CASSLSMPAYEQYF	TGTGCCAGCAGTTTGTCGATGCCGGCCTACGAGCAGTACTTC
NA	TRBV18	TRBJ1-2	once	CASSPAVDYGYTF	TGTGCCAGCTCACCAGCGGTAGACTATGGCTACACCTTC
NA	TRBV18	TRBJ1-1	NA	CASSPSTGGGPEAFF	TGTGCCAGCTCACCCTCGACTGGGGGCGGCCCCGAAGCTTTCTTT
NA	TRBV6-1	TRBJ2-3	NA	CASSEDSLYTDTQYF	TGTGCCAGCAGTGAGGACAGTCTCTACACAGATACGCAGTATTTT
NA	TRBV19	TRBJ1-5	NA	CASSRGRWQPQHF	TGTGCCAGTAGTAGGGGGCGCTGGCAGCCCCAGCATTTT
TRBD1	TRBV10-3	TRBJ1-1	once	CAISGARQGGTEAFF	TGTGCCATCAGTGGTGCTAGACAGGGGGGGACTGAAGCTTTCTTT
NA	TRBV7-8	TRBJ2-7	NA	CASSSRDKSYEQYF	TGTGCCAGCAGCTCGCGGGACAAATCCTACGAGCAGTACTTC
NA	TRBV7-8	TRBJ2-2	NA	CASSWDWTTTGELFF	TGTGCCAGCAGCTGGGACTGGACGACCACCGGGGAGCTGTTTTTT
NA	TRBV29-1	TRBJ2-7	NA	CSVGPDPYEQYF	TGCAGCGTTGGTCCCGACCCTTACGAGCAGTACTTC
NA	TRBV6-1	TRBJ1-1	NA	CASSEVPGGGKAFF	TGTGCCAGCAGTGAAGTCCCCGGGGGGGGCAAAGCTTTCTTT
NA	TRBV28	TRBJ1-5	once	CASSPDRYNQPQHF	TGTGCCAGCAGTCCCGACAGGTACAATCAGCCCCAGCATTTT
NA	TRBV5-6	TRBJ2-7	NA	CASSLLGHEQYF	TGTGCCAGCAGCTTACTTGGCCACGAGCAGTACTTC
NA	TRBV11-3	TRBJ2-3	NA	CASSSHSGPADTQYF	TGTGCCAGCAGCTCCCATTCGGGCCCAGCAGATACGCAGTATTTT
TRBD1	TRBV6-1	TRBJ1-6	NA	CASSDLGQGRSYNSPLHF	TGTGCCAGCAGTGATTTAGGACAGGGGCGCTCCTATAATTCACCCCTCCACTTT
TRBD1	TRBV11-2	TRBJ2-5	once	CASSLESSRGLYQETQYF	TGTGCCAGCAGCTTAGAAAGTTCAAGGGGGCTGTACCAAGAGACCCAGTACTTC
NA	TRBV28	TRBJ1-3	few	CASSSNTIYF	TGTGCCAGCAGTTCAAACACCATATATTTT
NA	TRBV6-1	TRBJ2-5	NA	CASSDNIETQYF	TGTGCCAGCAGTGATAATATAGAGACCCAGTACTTC
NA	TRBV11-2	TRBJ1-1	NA	CASSEQVNTEAFF	TGTGCCAGCTCCGAACAGGTCAACACTGAAGCTTTCTTT
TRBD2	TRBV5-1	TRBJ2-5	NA	CASSLASVGSGGETQYF	TGCGCCAGCAGCTTGGCATCCGTAGGTTCGGGAGGCGAGACCCAGTACTTC
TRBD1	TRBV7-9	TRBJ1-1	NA	CASSLGQGNLNTEAFF	TGTGCCAGCAGCCTCGGACAGGGGAACCTGAACACTGAAGCTTTCTTT
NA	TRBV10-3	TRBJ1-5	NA	CAISESQVSNQPQHF	TGTGCCATCAGTGAGTCACAAGTAAGCAATCAGCCCCAGCATTTT
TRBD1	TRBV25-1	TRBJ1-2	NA	CASNGQGLYGYTF	TGTGCCAGCAACGGACAGGGGCTCTATGGCTACACCTTC
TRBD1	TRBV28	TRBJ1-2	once	CASSSFSTGGLYGYTF	TGTGCCAGCAGTTCCTTCTCGACAGGGGGTCTCTATGGCTACACCTTC